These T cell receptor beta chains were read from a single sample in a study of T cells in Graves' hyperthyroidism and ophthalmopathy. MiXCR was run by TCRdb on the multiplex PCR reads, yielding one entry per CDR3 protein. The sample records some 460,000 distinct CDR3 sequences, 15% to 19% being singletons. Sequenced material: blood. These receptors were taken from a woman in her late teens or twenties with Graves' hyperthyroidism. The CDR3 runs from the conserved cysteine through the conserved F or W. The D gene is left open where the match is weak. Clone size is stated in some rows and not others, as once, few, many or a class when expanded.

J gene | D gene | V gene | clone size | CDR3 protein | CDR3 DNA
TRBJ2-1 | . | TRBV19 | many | CASTSLAREAYNEQFF | TGTGCCAGTACCTCCCTTGCGAGGGAGGCCTACAATGAGCAGTTCTTC
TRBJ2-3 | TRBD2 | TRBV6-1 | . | CASSEPARTSGIADTQYF | TGTGCCAGCAGTGAACCCGCACGGACTAGCGGGATCGCCGATACGCAGTATTTT
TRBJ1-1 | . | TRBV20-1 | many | CSARQGIPFTTEAFF | TGCAGTGCTAGGCAGGGTATCCCCTTTACCACTGAAGCTTTCTTT
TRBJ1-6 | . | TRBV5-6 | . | CASSLGLTEHNSPLHF | TGTGCCAGCAGCTTGGGTCTGACAGAACATAATTCACCCCTCCACTTT
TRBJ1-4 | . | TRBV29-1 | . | CSVEEVEGYAGKLFF | TGCAGCGTTGAAGAGGTCGAAGGGTACGCCGGAAAACTGTTTTTT
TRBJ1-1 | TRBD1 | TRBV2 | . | CASRDRGPGTEAFF | TGTGCCAGCAGGGACAGGGGGCCAGGTACTGAAGCTTTCTTT
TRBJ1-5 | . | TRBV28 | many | CASSWTRASGNQPQHF | TGTGCCAGCAGTTGGACAAGGGCATCGGGCAATCAGCCCCAGCATTTT
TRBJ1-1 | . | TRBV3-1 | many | CASSQLTGQSSNTEAFF | TGTGCCAGCAGCCAATTAACAGGGCAAAGTTCGAACACTGAAGCTTTCTTT
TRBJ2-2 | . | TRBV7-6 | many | CASSLAPWGAMNTGELFF | TGTGCCAGCAGCTTAGCCCCGTGGGGGGCGATGAACACCGGGGAGCTGTTTTTT
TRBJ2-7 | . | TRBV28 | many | CASRPATLLGGYEQYF | TGTGCCAGCAGGCCAGCAACATTATTAGGCGGGTACGAGCAGTACTTC
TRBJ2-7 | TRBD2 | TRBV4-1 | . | CASSPDSGGYEQYF | TGCGCCAGCAGCCCCGACTCGGGAGGCTACGAGCAGTACTTC
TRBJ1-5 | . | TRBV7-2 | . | CASSDDRKGDQPQHF | TGTGCCAGCAGCGACGACAGGAAAGGTGATCAGCCCCAGCATTTT